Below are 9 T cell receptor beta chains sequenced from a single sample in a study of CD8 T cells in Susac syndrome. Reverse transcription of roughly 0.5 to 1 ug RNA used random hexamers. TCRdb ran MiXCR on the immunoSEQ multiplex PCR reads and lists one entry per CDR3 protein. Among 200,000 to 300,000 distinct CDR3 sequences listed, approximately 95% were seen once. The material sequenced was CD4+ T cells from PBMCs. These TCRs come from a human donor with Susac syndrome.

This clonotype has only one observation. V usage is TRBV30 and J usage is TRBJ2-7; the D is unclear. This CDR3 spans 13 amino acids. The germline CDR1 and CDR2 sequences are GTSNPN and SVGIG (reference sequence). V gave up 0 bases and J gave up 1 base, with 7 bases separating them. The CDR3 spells CAWSVGPSYEQYF. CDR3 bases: TGTGCCTGGAGTGTTGGCCCGTCCTACGAGCAGTACTTC.

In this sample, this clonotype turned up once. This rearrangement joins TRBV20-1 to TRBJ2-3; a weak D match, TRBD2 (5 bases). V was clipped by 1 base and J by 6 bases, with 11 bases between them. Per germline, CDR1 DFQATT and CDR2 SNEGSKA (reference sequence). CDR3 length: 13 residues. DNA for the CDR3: TGCAGTGCTAGAGCGGGATCGGGGGATACGCAGTATTTT. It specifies CSARAGSGDTQYF.

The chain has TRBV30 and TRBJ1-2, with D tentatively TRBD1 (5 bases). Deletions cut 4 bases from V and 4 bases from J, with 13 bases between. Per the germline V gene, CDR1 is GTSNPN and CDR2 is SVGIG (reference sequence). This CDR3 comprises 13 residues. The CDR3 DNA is TGTGCCTGGACTCAGGGTCAACCCTATGGCTACACCTTC. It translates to CAWTQGQPYGYTF.

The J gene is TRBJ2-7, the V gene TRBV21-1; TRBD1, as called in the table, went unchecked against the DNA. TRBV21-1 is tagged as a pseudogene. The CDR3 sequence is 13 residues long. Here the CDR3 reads CASTKSWTPRRYF. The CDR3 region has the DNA TGTGCCAGCACCAAATCTTGGACACCCAGAAGGTACTTC.

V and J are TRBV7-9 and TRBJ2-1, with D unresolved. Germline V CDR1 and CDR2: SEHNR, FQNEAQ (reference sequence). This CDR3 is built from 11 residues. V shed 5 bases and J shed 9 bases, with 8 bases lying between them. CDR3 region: CASSTKGEQFF. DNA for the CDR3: TGTGCCAGCAGCACGAAGGGTGAGCAGTTCTTC.

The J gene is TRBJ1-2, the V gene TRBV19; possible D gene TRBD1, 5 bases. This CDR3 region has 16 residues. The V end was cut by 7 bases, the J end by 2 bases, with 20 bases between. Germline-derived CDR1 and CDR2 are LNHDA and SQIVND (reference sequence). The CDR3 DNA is TGTGCCAGTACCCGGGGGAATAATGGCGGAAACTATGGCTACACCTTC. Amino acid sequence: CASTRGNNGGNYGYTF.

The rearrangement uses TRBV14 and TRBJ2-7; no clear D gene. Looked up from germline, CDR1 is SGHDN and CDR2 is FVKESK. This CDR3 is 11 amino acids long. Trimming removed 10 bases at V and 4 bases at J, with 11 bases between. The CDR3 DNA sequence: TGTGCCATCCCGGAGCATTACGAGCAGTACTTC. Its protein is CAIPEHYEQYF.

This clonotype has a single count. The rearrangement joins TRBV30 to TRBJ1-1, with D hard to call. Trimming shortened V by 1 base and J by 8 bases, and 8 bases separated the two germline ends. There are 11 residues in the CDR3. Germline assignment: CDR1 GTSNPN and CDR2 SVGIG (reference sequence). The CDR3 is CAWSDNAEAFF. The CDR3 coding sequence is TGTGCCTGGAGTGACAATGCAGAAGCTTTCTTT. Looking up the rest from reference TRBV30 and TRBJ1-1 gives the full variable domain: SQTIHQWPATLVQPVGSPLSLECTVEGTSNPNLYWYRQAAGRGLQLLFYSVGIGQISSEVPQNLSASRPQDRQFILSSKKLLLSDSGFYLCAWSDNAEAFFGQGTRLTVV.

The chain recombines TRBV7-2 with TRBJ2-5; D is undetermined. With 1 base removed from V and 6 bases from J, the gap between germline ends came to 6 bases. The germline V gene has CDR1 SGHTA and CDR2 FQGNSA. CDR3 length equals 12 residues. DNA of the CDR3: TGTGCCAGCAGCTTAGGCTGGCAGACCCAGTACTTC. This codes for CASSLGWQTQYF.